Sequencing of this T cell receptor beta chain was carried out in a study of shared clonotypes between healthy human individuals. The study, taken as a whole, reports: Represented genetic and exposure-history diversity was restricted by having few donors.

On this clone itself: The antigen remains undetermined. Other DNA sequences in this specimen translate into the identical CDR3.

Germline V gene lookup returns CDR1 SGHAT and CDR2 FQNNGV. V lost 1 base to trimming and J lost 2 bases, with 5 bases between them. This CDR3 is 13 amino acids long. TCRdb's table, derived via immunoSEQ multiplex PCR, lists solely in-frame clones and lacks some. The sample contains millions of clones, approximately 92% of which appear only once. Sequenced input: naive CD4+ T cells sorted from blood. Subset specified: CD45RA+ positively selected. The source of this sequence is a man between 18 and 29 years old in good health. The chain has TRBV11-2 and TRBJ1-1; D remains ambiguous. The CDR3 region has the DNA TGTGCCAGCAGCTTAGCCGTAAACACTGAAGCTTTCTTT. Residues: CASSLAVNTEAFF.